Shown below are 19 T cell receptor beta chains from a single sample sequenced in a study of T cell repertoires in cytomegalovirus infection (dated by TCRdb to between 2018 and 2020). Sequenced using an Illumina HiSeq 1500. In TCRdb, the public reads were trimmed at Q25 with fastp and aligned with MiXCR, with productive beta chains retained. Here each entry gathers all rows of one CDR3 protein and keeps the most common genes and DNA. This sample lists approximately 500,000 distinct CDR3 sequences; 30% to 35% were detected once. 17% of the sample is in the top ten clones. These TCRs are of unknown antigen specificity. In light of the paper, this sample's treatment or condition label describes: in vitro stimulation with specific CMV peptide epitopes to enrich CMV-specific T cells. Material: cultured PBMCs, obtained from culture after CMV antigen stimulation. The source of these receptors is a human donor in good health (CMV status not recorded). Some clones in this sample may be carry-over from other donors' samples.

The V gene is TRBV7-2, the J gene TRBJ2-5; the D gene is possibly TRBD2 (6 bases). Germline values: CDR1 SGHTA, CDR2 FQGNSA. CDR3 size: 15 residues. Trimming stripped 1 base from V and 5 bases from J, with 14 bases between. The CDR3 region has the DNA TGTGCCAGCAGCTTAGGTCAGACTAGACAGGAGACCCAGTACTTC. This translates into CASSLGQTRQETQYF.

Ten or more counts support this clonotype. CDR3 sequence: CASSLARGGAGYGYTF. CDR3 nucleotide sequence: TGTGCCAGCAGCTTAGCGCGCGGGGGCGCAGGCTATGGCTACACCTTC. J is TRBJ1-2 and V is TRBV7-2; maybe TRBD1 (6 bases). V was trimmed by 0 bases and J by 4 bases, leaving 15 bases between them. This CDR3 contains 16 residues. Germline V lookup: CDR1 SGHTA, CDR2 FQGNSA.

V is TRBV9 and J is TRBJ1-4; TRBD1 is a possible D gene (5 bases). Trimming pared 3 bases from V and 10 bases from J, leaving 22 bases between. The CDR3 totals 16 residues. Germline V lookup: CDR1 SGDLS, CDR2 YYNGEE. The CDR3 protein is CASSGRGRDGRGKLFF. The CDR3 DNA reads TGTGCCAGCAGCGGCCGGGGCCGGGACGGCCGAGGAAAACTGTTTTTT.

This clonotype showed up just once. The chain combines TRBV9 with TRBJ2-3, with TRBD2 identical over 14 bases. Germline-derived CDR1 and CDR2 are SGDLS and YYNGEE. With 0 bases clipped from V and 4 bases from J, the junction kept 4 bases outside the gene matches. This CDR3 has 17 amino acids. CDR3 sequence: CASSVGLAGGPADTQYF. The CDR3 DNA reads TGTGCCAGCAGCGTAGGACTAGCGGGAGGGCCGGCAGATACGCAGTATTTT.

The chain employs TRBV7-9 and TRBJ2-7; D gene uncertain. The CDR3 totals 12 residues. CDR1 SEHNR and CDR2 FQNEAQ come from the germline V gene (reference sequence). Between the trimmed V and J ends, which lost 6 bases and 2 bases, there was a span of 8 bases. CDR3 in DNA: TGTGCCAGCAGTCCAGACCCCTACGAGCAGTACGTC. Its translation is CASSPDPYEQYV.

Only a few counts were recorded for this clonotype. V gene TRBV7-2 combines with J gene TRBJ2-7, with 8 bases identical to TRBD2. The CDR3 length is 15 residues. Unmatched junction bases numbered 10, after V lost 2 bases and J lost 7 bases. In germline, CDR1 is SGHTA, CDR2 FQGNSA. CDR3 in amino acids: CASSLIALAGREQYF. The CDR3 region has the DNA TGTGCCAGCAGCTTAATCGCGCTAGCGGGTAGGGAGCAGTACTTC.

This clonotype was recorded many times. The DNA of the CDR3 is TGTGCCAGCAGCTTATCTGGGGAGAGAGAAAAACTGTTTTTT. It is translated as CASSLSGEREKLFF. The rearrangement joins TRBV7-9 to TRBJ1-4; unclear D gene. CDR3 length: 14 residues. V was shortened by 2 bases and J by 8 bases, with 12 bases between the two germline ends. Germline CDR1 reads SEHNR; CDR2 reads FQNEAQ (reference sequence).

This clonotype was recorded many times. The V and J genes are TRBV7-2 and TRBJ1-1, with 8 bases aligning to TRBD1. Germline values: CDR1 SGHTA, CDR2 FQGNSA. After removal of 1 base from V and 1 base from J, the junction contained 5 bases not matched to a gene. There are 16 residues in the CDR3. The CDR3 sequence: CASSLVVQGANTEAFF. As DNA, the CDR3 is TGTGCCAGCAGCTTAGTTGTCCAGGGGGCGAACACTGAAGCTTTCTTT.

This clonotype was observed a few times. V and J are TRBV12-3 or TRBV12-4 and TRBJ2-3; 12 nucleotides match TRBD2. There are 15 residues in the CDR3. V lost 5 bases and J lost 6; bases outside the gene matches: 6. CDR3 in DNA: TGTGCCAGCAGTCCGACTAGCGGGAGTCTGGATACGCAGTATTTT. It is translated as CASSPTSGSLDTQYF.

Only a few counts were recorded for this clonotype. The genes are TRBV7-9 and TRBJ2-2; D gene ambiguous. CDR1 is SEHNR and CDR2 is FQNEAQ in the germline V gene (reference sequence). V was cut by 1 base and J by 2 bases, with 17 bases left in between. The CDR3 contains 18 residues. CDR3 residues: CASSLGWRSKANTGELFF. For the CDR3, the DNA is TGTGCCAGCAGCTTAGGTTGGCGATCCAAGGCAAACACCGGGGAGCTGTTTTTT.

The CDR3 sequence is CAIGGQGRYNSPLHF. The CDR3 DNA sequence: TGTGCCATCGGAGGTCAGGGGAGGTATAATTCACCCCTCCACTTT. The genes are TRBV28 and TRBJ1-6; the D gene is possibly TRBD1 (6 bases). Deletions cut 10 bases from V and 4 bases from J, with 17 bases between. The CDR3 spans 15 residues. The germline V gene encodes CDR1 MDHEN and CDR2 SYDVKM. Filled out from reference TRBV28 and TRBJ1-6, the complete variable domain reads DVKVTQSSRYLVKRTGEKVFLECVQDMDHENMFWYRQDPGLGLRLIYFSYDVKMKEKGDIPEGYSVSREKKERFSLILESASTNQTSMYLCAIGGQGRYNSPLHFGNGTRLTVT.

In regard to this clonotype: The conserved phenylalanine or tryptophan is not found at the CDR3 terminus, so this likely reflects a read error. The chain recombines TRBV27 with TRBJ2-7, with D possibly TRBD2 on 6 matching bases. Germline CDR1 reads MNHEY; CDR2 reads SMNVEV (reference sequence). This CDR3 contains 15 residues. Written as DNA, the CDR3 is TGTGGCAGCAGTTCACTTTCGGGACGGACTACGGAGCAGTACATC. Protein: CGSSSLSGRTTEQYI.

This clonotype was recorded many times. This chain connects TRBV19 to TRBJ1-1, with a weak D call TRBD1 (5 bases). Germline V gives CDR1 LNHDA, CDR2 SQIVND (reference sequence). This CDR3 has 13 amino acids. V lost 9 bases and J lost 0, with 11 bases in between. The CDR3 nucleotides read TGTGCCAGCTCTGGGACTCTGAACACTGAAGCTTTCTTT. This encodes CASSGTLNTEAFF. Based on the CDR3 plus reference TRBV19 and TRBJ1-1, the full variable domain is DGGITQSPKYLFRKEGQNVTLSCEQNLNHDAMYWYRQDPGQGLRLIYYSQIVNDFQKGDIAEGYSVSREKKESFPLTVTSAQKNPTAFYLCASSGTLNTEAFFGQGTRLTVV.

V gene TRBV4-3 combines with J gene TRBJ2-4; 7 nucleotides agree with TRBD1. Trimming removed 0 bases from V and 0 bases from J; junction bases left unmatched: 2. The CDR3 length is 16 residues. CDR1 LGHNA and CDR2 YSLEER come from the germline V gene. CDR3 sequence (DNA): TGCGCCAGCAGCCAAGAAGGGGGCCTAGCCAAAAACATTCAGTACTTC. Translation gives CASSQEGGLAKNIQYF.

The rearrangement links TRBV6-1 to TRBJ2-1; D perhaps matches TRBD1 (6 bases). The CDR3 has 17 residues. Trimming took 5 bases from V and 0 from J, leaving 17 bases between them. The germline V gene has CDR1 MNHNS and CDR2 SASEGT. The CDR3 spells CASSTSTGRSSYNEQFF. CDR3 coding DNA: TGTGCCAGCAGTACATCGACAGGAAGAAGCTCCTACAATGAGCAGTTCTTC.

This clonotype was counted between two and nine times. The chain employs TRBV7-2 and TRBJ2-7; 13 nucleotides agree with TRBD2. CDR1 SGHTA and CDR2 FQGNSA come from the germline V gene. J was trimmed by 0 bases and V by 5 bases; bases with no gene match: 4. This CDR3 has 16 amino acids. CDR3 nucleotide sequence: TGTGCCAGCAGCCTTCGGACTAGCGGGAGCTCCTACGAGCAGTACTTC. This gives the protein CASSLRTSGSSYEQYF.

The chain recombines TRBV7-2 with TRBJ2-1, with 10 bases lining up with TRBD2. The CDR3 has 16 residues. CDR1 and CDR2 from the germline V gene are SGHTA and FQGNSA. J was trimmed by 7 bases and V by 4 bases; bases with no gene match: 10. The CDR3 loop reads CASSWAGTSVGNEQFF. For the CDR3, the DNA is TGTGCCAGCAGCTGGGCGGGGACTAGCGTTGGGAATGAGCAGTTCTTC.

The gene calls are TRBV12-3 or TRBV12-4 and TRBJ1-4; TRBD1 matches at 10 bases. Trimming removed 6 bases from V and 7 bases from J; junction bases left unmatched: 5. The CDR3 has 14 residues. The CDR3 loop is CASSARTGGEKLFF. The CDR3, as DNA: TGTGCCAGCAGCGCGCGGACAGGGGGTGAAAAACTGTTTTTT.

CDR3 protein: CASSHRRLGLNEQFF. The DNA for the CDR3 is TGTGCCAGTAGTCACCGGAGGCTCGGCCTCAATGAGCAGTTCTTC. The chain uses TRBV19 and TRBJ2-1, with D perhaps matching TRBD2 (5 bases). V shed 5 bases and J shed 6 bases, with 17 bases lying between them. Germline loops: CDR1 LNHDA, CDR2 SQIVND (reference sequence). This CDR3 comprises 15 residues.